One sample yielded the 31 T cell receptor beta chains listed below, sequenced in a study of blood T cell repertoires in COVID-19. TCRdb's copy holds only in-frame clones and misses some; the assay was immunoSEQ multiplex PCR. The table records around 12,000 clones, roughly 88% of them present only once. The sequencing sample was made of peripheral blood. The receptors stem from a human donor in a cohort sampled during active COVID-19.

This chain connects TRBV18 to TRBJ2-5, with TRBD1 matching over 7 bases. The CDR3 is 16 amino acids. The germline V gene encodes CDR1 KGHSH and CDR2 LQKENI. After removal of 4 bases from V and 3 bases from J, the junction contained 11 bases not matched to a gene. CDR3 sequence reads: CASSQNPGTDKETQYF. DNA of the CDR3: TGTGCCAGCTCACAGAACCCTGGGACAGACAAAGAGACCCAGTACTTC.

The gene calls are TRBV5-4 and TRBJ1-2; 7 bases line up with TRBD1. V trimming: 1 base; J trimming: 10 bases; junction bases outside the gene matches: 13. Germline V gene sequence: CDR1 SGHNT, CDR2 YYREEE (reference sequence). The CDR3 spans 15 residues. This CDR3 reads CASSLPTGTAQFYTF. The CDR3 nucleotides are TGTGCCAGCAGCTTGCCTACCGGGACAGCCCAATTCTACACCTTC. The full variable domain, in which reference TRBV5-4 and TRBJ1-2 provide the parts outside the CDR3, is ETGVTQSPTHLIKTRGQQVTLRCSSQSGHNTVSWYQQALGQGPQFIFQYYREEENGRGNFPPRFSGLQFPNYSSELNVNALELDDSALYLCASSLPTGTAQFYTFGSGTRLTVV.

The rearrangement uses TRBV5-1 and TRBJ2-6; D remains unclear. This CDR3 contains 15 residues. The V and J ends lost 4 bases and 2 bases respectively, with 10 bases between them. Germline V gene data show CDR1 as SGHRS and CDR2 as YFSETQ. The CDR3 loop reads CASSTDRTGANVLTF. The DNA of the CDR3 is TGCGCCAGCAGCACAGACCGAACTGGGGCCAACGTCCTGACTTTC.

This sequence joins TRBV7-2 and TRBJ2-2; TRBD1 matches at 9 bases. Trimming cost V 5 bases and J 5 bases; bases outside gene matches: 6. The germline V gene encodes CDR1 SGHTA and CDR2 FQGNSA. This CDR3 is built from 15 residues. The CDR3 is CASSPGTGRTGELFF. In DNA, the CDR3 is TGTGCCAGCAGCCCGGGGACAGGGAGGACCGGGGAGCTGTTTTTT.

The gene calls are TRBV4-3 and TRBJ1-4; D remains ambiguous. The V end was cut by 2 bases, the J end by 7 bases, with 11 bases between. Germline assignment: CDR1 LGHNA and CDR2 YSLEER. The CDR3 contains 14 residues. The CDR3 DNA sequence: TGCGCCAGCAGCCAATCATTCGGTGGTGAAAAACTGTTTTTT. Translated: CASSQSFGGEKLFF.

The rearrangement joins TRBV6-6 to TRBJ2-5, with 10 bases identical to TRBD1. The CDR3 contains 16 residues. V gave up 5 bases and J gave up 3 bases; unmatched junction bases: 9. Germline values: CDR1 MNHNY, CDR2 SVGAGI (reference sequence). The CDR3 DNA sequence: TGTGCCAGCAGTCCCGACAGGGGGCGCTTAAAAGAGACCCAGTACTTC. Residues: CASSPDRGRLKETQYF.

V usage is TRBV13 and J usage is TRBJ2-4; weak D call: TRBD2 (6 bases). The V gene lost 0 bases and the J gene lost 9 bases, with 12 bases spanning the gap. The CDR3 loop spans 14 amino acids. The germline gives CDR1 PRHDT, CDR2 FYEKMQ (reference sequence). The CDR3 DNA reads as TGTGCCAGCAGCTTAGGTCAGGGACTTGGCATTCAGTACTTC. This codes for CASSLGQGLGIQYF.

The V and J genes are TRBV30 and TRBJ2-6, with D tentatively TRBD1 (6 bases). This CDR3 has 17 residues. Germline CDR1 and CDR2: GTSNPN and SVGIG (reference sequence). The V and J ends lost 0 bases and 4 bases respectively, with 16 bases between them. The CDR3 loop is CAWSVPSTGSGANVLTF. For the CDR3, the DNA is TGTGCCTGGAGTGTCCCTAGTACAGGGTCCGGGGCCAACGTCCTGACTTTC. Full variable domain (remainder filled in from reference TRBV30 and TRBJ2-6): SQTIHQWPATLVQPVGSPLSLECTVEGTSNPNLYWYRQAAGRGLQLLFYSVGIGQISSEVPQNLSASRPQDRQFILSSKKLLLSDSGFYLCAWSVPSTGSGANVLTFGAGSRLTVL.

The rearrangement links TRBV5-4 to TRBJ2-1; 9 nucleotides agree with TRBD2. V dropped 1 base and J dropped 0; count of bases not matched to a gene: 11. This CDR3 contains 19 residues. The germline V gene encodes CDR1 SGHNT and CDR2 YYREEE (reference sequence). As DNA, the CDR3 is TGTGCCAGCAGCTTGAAGCGTCTAGCGGGATTTAGCTCCTACAATGAGCAGTTCTTC. Amino acids: CASSLKRLAGFSSYNEQFF.

The chain joins TRBV23-1 to TRBJ1-1; no firm D call. TRBV23-1 is an open reading frame whose function is uncertain. V shed 4 bases and J shed 11 bases, with 8 bases lying between them. This CDR3 contains 10 residues. The CDR3 loop reads CASSLLYAFF. The CDR3 nucleotides are TGCGCCAGCAGTCTTTTGTATGCTTTCTTT.

This chain connects TRBV25-1 to TRBJ1-6; 7 bases line up with TRBD1. CDR1 is MGHDK, CDR2 SYGVNS, per germline. This CDR3 region has 15 residues. The V gene end was trimmed by 1 base and the J gene end by 8 bases; junction bases not matched to a gene: 5. In DNA, the CDR3 is TGTGCCAGCAGTGAATTGGGCAGGGGGGATTCACCCCTCCACTTT. Its protein product is CASSELGRGDSPLHF. The full variable domain, its missing parts supplied by reference TRBV25-1 and TRBJ1-6, is EADIYQTPRYLVIGTGKKITLECSQTMGHDKMYWYQQDPGMELHLIHYSYGVNSTEKGDLSSESTVSRIRTEHFPLTLESARPSHTSQYLCASSELGRGDSPLHFGNGTRLTVT.

The chain uses TRBV15 and TRBJ2-5; 7 bases agree with TRBD1. CDR1 and CDR2 (germline): LNHNV, YYDKDF (reference sequence). The J segment lost 3 bases and the V segment lost 1 base, leaving 5 bases of the junction unmatched. The CDR3 is 15 residues long. The CDR3: CATSRGGTAKETQYF. The DNA for the CDR3 is TGTGCCACCAGCAGAGGAGGGACAGCTAAAGAGACCCAGTACTTC.

The chain links TRBV19 to TRBJ1-3; 8 nucleotides match TRBD1. J was trimmed by 2 bases and V by 7 bases; bases with no gene match: 4. This CDR3 has 14 residues. The germline V gene has CDR1 LNHDA and CDR2 SQIVND (reference sequence). DNA of the CDR3: TGTGCCAGTACCTCGGACAGGGCTGGAAACACCATATATTTT. It yields the protein CASTSDRAGNTIYF.

The CDR3 sequence is CASTLGLTQETQYF. The CDR3 nucleotides read TGTGCCAGCACCCTGGGACTTACCCAAGAGACCCAGTACTTC. The V and J genes are TRBV7-2 and TRBJ2-5; D might be TRBD2 (6 bases). Germline V gives CDR1 SGHTA, CDR2 FQGNSA. V lost 7 bases and J lost 1, with 13 bases in between. This CDR3 spans 14 amino acids.

The chain recombines TRBV5-1 with TRBJ1-1; D is perhaps TRBD1 (5 bases). Per the germline V gene, CDR1 is SGHRS and CDR2 is YFSETQ. The CDR3 runs 13 residues. Trimming shortened V by 2 bases and J by 6 bases, and 11 bases separated the two germline ends. CDR3 protein: CASSLMGRAEAFF. The CDR3 DNA follows: TGCGCCAGCAGCTTAATGGGGCGCGCTGAAGCTTTCTTT.

The J gene is TRBJ1-2, the V gene TRBV5-3; D is unclear. TRBV5-3 qualifies as an ORF whose function is uncertain. The ends were cut back, 7 bases at V and 4 bases at J, with 14 bases in the middle. The CDR3 is 13 amino acids. In nucleotides, the CDR3 is TGTGCCAGACCGCTTCCGAGGAGCTATGGCTACACCTTC. It is translated as CARPLPRSYGYTF.

The J gene is TRBJ2-7, the V gene TRBV3-1 (or the pseudogene TRBV3-2); 8 bases fit TRBD2. V shed 5 bases and J 6 bases; nucleotides not matched to a gene: 15. CDR1 LGHDT and CDR2 YNNKEL come from the germline V gene (reference sequence). The CDR3 has 16 amino acids. As DNA, the CDR3 is TGTGCCAGCAGCGCGCAGGCGGGGGGAACGAGTGGCGAGCAGTACTTC. Amino acids: CASSAQAGGTSGEQYF.

This chain links TRBV12-3 or TRBV12-4 with TRBJ2-5; TRBD2 matches at 8 bases. The CDR3 spans 12 residues. Trimming at V came to 5 bases and at J to 6 bases, leaving 2 bases not matched to a gene. The CDR3 nucleotides read TGTGCCAGCAGTCGGACTAGCCAGACCCAGTACTTC. It is translated as CASSRTSQTQYF.

As regards this clone: The sample contains more than one DNA sequence encoding this CDR3. This chain connects TRBV30 to TRBJ2-1, with 8 bases that match TRBD2. CDR1 GTSNPN and CDR2 SVGIG come from the germline V gene (reference sequence). J was trimmed by 7 bases and V by 3 bases; bases with no gene match: 8. The CDR3 sequence is 14 residues long. Here the CDR3 DNA reads TGTGCCTGGAGCGTATCGGGAGGGAGGAATGAGCAGTTCTTC. Protein sequence: CAWSVSGGRNEQFF.

The chain has TRBV10-3 and TRBJ1-1; 9 positions agree with TRBD1. Germline V gene data show CDR1 as ENHRY and CDR2 as SYGVKD. Trimming removed 2 bases from V and 4 bases from J; junction bases left unmatched: 2. This CDR3 is 14 amino acids long. The CDR3 coding sequence is TGTGCCATCAGTGAGCGGACAGGGGCCACTGAAGCTTTCTTT. Its translation: CAISERTGATEAFF.

This clone has a handful of counts. This chain joins TRBV25-1 and TRBJ1-1; no clear D. V lost 4 bases and J 5 bases, leaving 5 bases between the germline ends. CDR3 size: 11 residues. Germline V gene data show CDR1 as MGHDK and CDR2 as SYGVNS. CDR3 loop: CASSVHTEAFF. DNA for the CDR3: TGTGCCAGCAGTGTTCATACTGAAGCTTTCTTT.

The J gene is TRBJ1-4, the V gene TRBV18; maybe TRBD1 (6 bases). The CDR3 totals 14 residues. Germline V gene sequence: CDR1 KGHSH, CDR2 LQKENI. V lost 4 bases to trimming and J lost 8 bases, with 14 bases between them. The CDR3 DNA reads TGTGCCAGCTCACTTACAGGGAAGGACGAAAAACTGTTTTTT. This translates into CASSLTGKDEKLFF.

This chain joins TRBV19 and TRBJ1-2, with D possibly being TRBD1 (5 bases). This CDR3 spans 14 amino acids. The ends were cut back, 3 bases at V and 7 bases at J, with 15 bases in the middle. Germline loops: CDR1 LNHDA, CDR2 SQIVND (reference sequence). CDR3 DNA sequence: TGTGCCAGTAGTATGAAGACAGACCCCAGTGGCTACACCTTC. This sequence encodes CASSMKTDPSGYTF.

The chain uses TRBV6-2 or TRBV6-3 and TRBJ2-3; 10 nucleotides match TRBD2. This CDR3 spans 16 amino acids. CDR1 and CDR2 from the germline V gene are MNHEY and SVGEGT. The V and J ends lost 6 bases and 1 base, in that order; junction bases with no gene match: 7. In DNA form, the CDR3 reads TGTGCCAGCAGCCCTAGCGGGAGAGAGGGCACAGATACGCAGTATTTT. Translation gives CASSPSGREGTDTQYF.

V is TRBV2 and J is TRBJ1-2, with D perhaps matching TRBD1 (6 bases). V shed 3 bases and J shed 3 bases, with 14 bases lying between them. Germline V lookup: CDR1 SNHLY, CDR2 FYNNEI. The CDR3 extends over 15 amino acids. CDR3 loop: CASSEDRDTYYGYTF. The CDR3 bases are TGTGCCAGCAGTGAGGACCGGGACACCTACTATGGCTACACCTTC.

This chain connects TRBV7-9 to TRBJ1-1; 8 bases align to TRBD1. This CDR3 spans 15 amino acids. Germline V gene lookup returns CDR1 SEHNR and CDR2 FQNEAQ (reference sequence). V was clipped by 3 bases and J by 3 bases; unmatched bases: 6. The CDR3, as DNA: TGTGCCAGCAGCTTGGGGACAGGAGCCTACACTGAAGCTTTCTTT. Amino acid sequence: CASSLGTGAYTEAFF.

The chain employs TRBV2 and TRBJ1-4, with 10 bases aligning to TRBD1. Trimming removed 7 bases from V and 7 bases from J; junction bases left unmatched: 6. CDR3 length: 14 amino acids. Germline CDR1 is SNHLY and CDR2 is FYNNEI. The CDR3 region is CASTSWTGGEKLFF. CDR3 coding DNA: TGTGCCAGCACCTCTTGGACAGGGGGTGAAAAACTGTTTTTT.

The V call is TRBV5-1, the J call TRBJ1-2, with D unresolved. This CDR3 contains 12 residues. Germline assignment: CDR1 SGHRS and CDR2 YFSETQ. V was pared by 0 bases and J by 11 bases, with 11 bases between. In DNA form, the CDR3 reads TGCGCCAGCAGCTTGGATGAGATTCGGTACACCTTC. It is translated as CASSLDEIRYTF.

The rearrangement links TRBV6-1 to TRBJ2-7, with D possibly TRBD1 on 6 matching bases. Trimming removed 3 bases from V and 3 bases from J, with 15 bases in between. CDR1 and CDR2 (germline): MNHNS, SASEGT. The CDR3 has 15 residues. The CDR3 coding sequence is TGTGCCAGCAGTGAGCGATGGACAGCGTACTACGAGCAGTACTTC. Its translation is CASSERWTAYYEQYF.

V is TRBV18 and J is TRBJ2-3, with TRBD1 matching 8 bases. CDR1 is KGHSH, CDR2 LQKENI, per germline. With 2 bases clipped from V and 8 bases from J, the junction kept 9 bases outside the gene matches. The CDR3 loop spans 15 amino acids. As DNA, the CDR3 is TGTGCCAGCTCACCAGCCGGGACAGGCTCGGGTACGCAGTATTTT. It codes for CASSPAGTGSGTQYF.

The rearrangement links TRBV28 to TRBJ2-1, with TRBD2 identical over 7 bases. The J segment lost 3 bases and the V segment lost 6 bases, leaving 5 bases of the junction unmatched. Germline V gene data show CDR1 as MDHEN and CDR2 as SYDVKM. CDR3 size: 14 residues. CDR3 in DNA: TGTGCCAGCAGCCGGAGCGGGAACTACAATGAGCAGTTCTTC. Its translation is CASSRSGNYNEQFF.